This TCR beta chain originates from a study of blood T cell repertoires in COVID-19. Study in general: Acute-phase and convalescent COVID-19 samples originated in the United States, Italy and Spain. Sample material is recorded as cDNA or gDNA derived from T cells, B-cell-depleted T cells, or PBMCs.

The CDR3 runs to 14 residues. Germline CDR1 and CDR2: SGHRS and YFSETQ. The junction had 8 bases not matched to a gene; V was cut back by 1 base and J by 10 bases. Authors' processing steps: Estimated nucleated cell counts came from reference gene primer amplification. TCRdb's copy holds only in-frame clones and misses some; the assay was immunoSEQ multiplex PCR. That table is the source of V, J and clone size, and D and trimming were worked out from the DNA. The table includes 65,000 to 90,000 clones, more than 70% detected once. This clone was observed once. The source is a woman older than 75 in a cohort sampled during active or convalescent COVID-19. The gene calls are TRBV5-1 and TRBJ2-1; the match to TRBD2 covers 7 bases. Sequenced material: peripheral blood. The CDR3 DNA sequence: TGCGCCAGCAGCTTGCAGGCGGGAGAAGGCGAGCAGTTCTTC. Its translation: CASSLQAGEGEQFF.